These 17 T cell receptor beta chains came from one sample sequenced in a study of T-cell reconstitution after alpha-beta-depleted transplantation in children. Using unique molecular identifiers, the investigators prepared the TCRbeta library. TCRdb itself ran the PCR reads through MiXCR, one entry per CDR3 protein. The table has about 360,000 distinct CDR3 sequences, about an eighth seen once. The sample was PBMCs, taken from the stem cell graft. Receptors were obtained from a human donor who donated a stem cell graft to a child with Fanconi anemia.

This clonotype has ten or more counts. The chain is built from TRBV29-1 and TRBJ1-1; D unclear. The CDR3 length is 12 residues. CDR1 and CDR2 (germline): SQVTM, ANQGSEA. Deletions cut 2 bases from V and 4 bases from J, with 8 bases between. DNA for the CDR3: TGCAGCGTTGAACAGGAGGGCACTGAAGCTTTCTTT. Translation: CSVEQEGTEAFF.

This clonotype was detected a few times. This chain links TRBV19 with TRBJ2-3; 7 nucleotides line up with TRBD2. This CDR3 is 16 amino acids long. The germline CDR1 and CDR2 sequences are LNHDA and SQIVND (reference sequence). With V trimmed by 8 bases and J by 0 bases, 11 bases remained unmatched. Here the CDR3 DNA reads TGTGCCAGTCGGGCGAAGCGGGGCTCTAGCACAGATACGCAGTATTTT. This encodes CASRAKRGSSTDTQYF.

This clonotype was picked up a small number of times. The CDR3 DNA sequence: TGCAGTGCTCAACAAGGATTAGGGGGCGGGTACGAGCAGTACTTC. Amino acid sequence: CSAQQGLGGGYEQYF. V is TRBV20-1 and J is TRBJ2-7, with TRBD1 matching over 7 bases. J was trimmed by 4 bases and V by 5 bases; bases with no gene match: 14. CDR1 and CDR2 (germline): DFQATT, SNEGSKA (reference sequence). The CDR3 has 15 residues.

The chain combines TRBV12-3 or TRBV12-4 with TRBJ1-5; D might be TRBD1 (5 bases). Trimming pared 5 bases from V and 6 bases from J, leaving 14 bases between. The CDR3 length is 14 residues. The CDR3 DNA follows: TGTGCCAGCAGTGGGGGAATGAGAACTCAGCCCCAGCATTTT. The encoded protein is CASSGGMRTQPQHF.

This clonotype was recorded a few times. V and J are TRBV5-1 and TRBJ2-5; 9 bases are shared with TRBD1. This CDR3 is built from 15 residues. Germline CDR1 reads SGHRS; CDR2 reads YFSETQ. The junction had 9 bases not matched to a gene; V was cut back by 4 bases and J by 5 bases. CDR3 sequence reads: CASSPRTGEEETQYF. The CDR3 coding sequence is TGCGCCAGCAGCCCCAGGACAGGGGAGGAGGAGACCCAGTACTTC.

This clonotype was seen a handful of times. The V and J genes are TRBV29-1 and TRBJ1-1, with 7 bases lining up with TRBD1. Germline assignment: CDR1 SQVTM and CDR2 ANQGSEA. This CDR3 region has 13 residues. V shed 7 bases and J 1 base; nucleotides not matched to a gene: 6. This CDR3 reads CSGSGTANTEAFF. The CDR3 coding sequence is TGCAGCGGGTCCGGGACAGCGAACACTGAAGCTTTCTTT.

The V call is TRBV7-6, the J call TRBJ1-2; 8 bases map to TRBD1. The CDR3 is 14 amino acids. The V gene end was trimmed by 1 base and the J gene end by 7 bases; junction bases not matched to a gene: 5. Germline CDR1 is SGHVS and CDR2 is FNYEAQ. The CDR3 here is CASSLEDRVSGYTF. CDR3 DNA: TGTGCCAGCAGCTTAGAGGACAGGGTCTCTGGCTACACCTTC.

This clonotype appeared a few times. This sequence joins TRBV12-3 or TRBV12-4 and TRBJ1-6; D uncertain. The CDR3 has 17 amino acids. V was clipped by 2 bases and J by 7 bases, with 18 bases between them. CDR3 DNA: TGTGCCAGCAGTTTAAGGGTGGGGAGGACGGCGAATTCACCCCTCCACTTT. It yields the protein CASSLRVGRTANSPLHF.

There are many counts of this clonotype. V is TRBV7-9 and J is TRBJ1-5; D gene ambiguous. Germline CDR1 and CDR2: SEHNR and FQNEAQ (reference sequence). The CDR3 sequence is 13 residues long. The germline V and J ends were trimmed by 2 bases and 4 bases, with 6 bases remaining between them. CDR3 region: CASSLRENQPQHF. The CDR3 DNA is TGTGCCAGCAGCTTAAGGGAAAATCAGCCCCAGCATTTT.

The chain's CDR3 is CASSHYEVTGSLYYEQYF. DNA of the CDR3: TGTGCCAGCAGCCATTATGAGGTTACAGGAAGCTTATACTACGAGCAGTACTTC. The chain employs TRBV3-1 and TRBJ2-7, with D possibly TRBD1 on 5 matching bases. The V gene's germline CDR1 is LGHDT and CDR2 YNNKEL (reference sequence). This CDR3 contains 18 residues. V lost 3 bases and J lost 3, with 24 bases in between.

The J gene is TRBJ1-1, the V gene TRBV11-2; 7 bases are shared with TRBD1. The CDR3 totals 15 residues. J lost 1 base, V lost 5 bases, and 7 bases had no gene match. CDR1 and CDR2 (germline): SGHAT, FQNNGV. The CDR3 here is CASSPPGQANTEAFF. CDR3 nucleotide sequence: TGTGCCAGCAGCCCCCCAGGACAGGCGAACACTGAAGCTTTCTTT.

This chain uses TRBV27 with TRBJ2-7; D possibly matches TRBD1 or TRBD2 (5 bases each). V was cut by 10 bases and J by 3 bases, with 13 bases left in between. Germline CDR1 is MNHEY and CDR2 is SMNVEV (reference sequence). This CDR3 has 12 residues. The CDR3 region has the DNA TGTGCCACCTCGGGACCATTCTACGAGCAGTACTTC. Protein product: CATSGPFYEQYF.

This chain links TRBV25-1 with TRBJ2-1; 16 bases match TRBD2. The CDR3 consists of 15 residues. The V and J ends lost 4 bases and 8 bases, in that order; junction bases with no gene match: 2. Per germline, CDR1 MGHDK and CDR2 SYGVNS. CDR3 DNA: TGTGCCAGCAGTGCGGGACTAGCGGGGGGGCATGAGCAGTTCTTC. It yields the protein CASSAGLAGGHEQFF. Looking up the rest from reference TRBV25-1 and TRBJ2-1 gives the full variable domain: EADIYQTPRYLVIGTGKKITLECSQTMGHDKMYWYQQDPGMELHLIHYSYGVNSTEKGDLSSESTVSRIRTEHFPLTLESARPSHTSQYLCASSAGLAGGHEQFFGPGTRLTVL.

Concerning this clonotype: This may arise from a read error, as a much more abundant clone is one base away. The rearrangement uses TRBV7-6 and TRBJ2-2, with D unclear. The CDR3 is 18 amino acids. The V gene lost 1 base and the J gene lost 3 bases, with 18 bases spanning the gap. Germline assignment: CDR1 SGHVS and CDR2 FNYEAQ. DNA for the CDR3: TGTGCCAGCAGCTTAGGTACGGATCGGGCATACCACACCGGGGAGCTGTTTTTT. This codes for CASSLGTDRAYHTGELFF.

The J gene is TRBJ2-2, the V gene TRBV29-1; D remains ambiguous. The V end lost 7 bases, the J end lost 1 base, and 7 bases lay between the germline ends. CDR3 length equals 12 residues. Germline values: CDR1 SQVTM, CDR2 ANQGSEA. The CDR3 DNA sequence: TGCAGCGGGCTTAAGAACACCGGGGAGCTGTTTTTT. Protein: CSGLKNTGELFF.

This clonotype was recorded many times. V gene TRBV4-2 combines with J gene TRBJ2-2, with unresolved D. Deletions cut 6 bases from V and 4 bases from J, with 3 bases between. The germline gives CDR1 LGHNA, CDR2 YNFKEQ. The CDR3 has 11 residues. The CDR3 DNA sequence: TGTGCCAGCAGGCTCACCGGGGAGCTGTTTTTT. Amino acids: CASRLTGELFF.

This clonotype was found a few times. The rearrangement joins TRBV3-1 to TRBJ2-5; D gene ambiguous. Trimming took 1 base from V and 5 from J, leaving 11 bases between them. The CDR3 spans 14 residues. The germline CDR1 and CDR2 sequences are LGHDT and YNNKEL (reference sequence). The CDR3 bases are TGTGCCAGCAGCCAAGGCCATCTGGGGGAGACCCAGTACTTC. As protein: CASSQGHLGETQYF.